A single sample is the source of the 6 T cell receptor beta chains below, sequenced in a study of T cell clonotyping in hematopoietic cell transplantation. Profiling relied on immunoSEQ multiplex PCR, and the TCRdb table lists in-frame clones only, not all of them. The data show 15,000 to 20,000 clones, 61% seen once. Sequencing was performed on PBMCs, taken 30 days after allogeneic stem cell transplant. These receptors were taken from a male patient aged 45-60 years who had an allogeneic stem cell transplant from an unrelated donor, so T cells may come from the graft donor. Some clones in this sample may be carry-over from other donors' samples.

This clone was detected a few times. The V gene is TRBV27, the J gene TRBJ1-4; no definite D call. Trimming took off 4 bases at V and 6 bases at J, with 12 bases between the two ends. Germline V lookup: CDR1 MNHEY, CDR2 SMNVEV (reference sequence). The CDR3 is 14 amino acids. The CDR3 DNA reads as TGTGCCAGCAGTTCTACATATGGGGATGAAAAACTGTTTTTT. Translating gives CASSSTYGDEKLFF.

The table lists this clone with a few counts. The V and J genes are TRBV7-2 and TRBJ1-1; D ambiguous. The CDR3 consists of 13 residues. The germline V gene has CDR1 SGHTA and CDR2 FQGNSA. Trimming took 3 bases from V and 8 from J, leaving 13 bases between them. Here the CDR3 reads CASSLPPAGEAFF. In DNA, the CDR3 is TGTGCCAGCAGCTTGCCGCCCGCTGGGGAAGCTTTCTTT.

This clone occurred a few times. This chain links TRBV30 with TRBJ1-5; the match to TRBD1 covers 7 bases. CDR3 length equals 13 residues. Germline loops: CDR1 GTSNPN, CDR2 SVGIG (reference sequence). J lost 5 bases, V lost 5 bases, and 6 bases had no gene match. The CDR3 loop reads CAWGNRGDQPQHF. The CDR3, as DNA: TGTGCCTGGGGGAACAGGGGCGATCAGCCCCAGCATTTT.

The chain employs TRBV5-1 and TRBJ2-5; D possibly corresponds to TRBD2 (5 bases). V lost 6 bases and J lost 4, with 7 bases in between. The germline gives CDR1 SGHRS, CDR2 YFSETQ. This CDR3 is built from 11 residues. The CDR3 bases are TGCGCCAGCAACAGCGGAGAGACCCAGTACTTC. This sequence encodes CASNSGETQYF.

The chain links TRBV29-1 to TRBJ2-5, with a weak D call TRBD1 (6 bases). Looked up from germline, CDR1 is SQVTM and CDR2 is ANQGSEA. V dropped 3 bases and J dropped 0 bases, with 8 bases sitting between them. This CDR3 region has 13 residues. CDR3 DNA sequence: TGCAGCGTTGACCAGGGGTACCAAGAGACCCAGTACTTC. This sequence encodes CSVDQGYQETQYF.

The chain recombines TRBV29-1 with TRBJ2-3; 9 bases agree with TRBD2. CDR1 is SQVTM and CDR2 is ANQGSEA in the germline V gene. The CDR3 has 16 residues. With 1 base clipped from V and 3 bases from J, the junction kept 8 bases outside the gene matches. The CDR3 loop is CSVEASWAGGTDTQYF. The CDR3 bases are TGCAGCGTTGAAGCGTCCTGGGCGGGGGGGACAGATACGCAGTATTTT.